Below, 14 T cell receptor beta chains from the same sample are listed, as sequenced in a study of shared clonotypes between healthy human individuals. Assay used: immunoSEQ multiplex PCR; TCRdb lists only in-frame clones, some missing. The sample has around 510,000 clones, just over 75% seen once. The source material was PBMCs. The receptors derive from a woman in her thirties or forties in good health. Some clones in this sample may be carry-over from other donors' samples.

Concerning this clone: A much more abundant neighbour one base away suggests this may be a read error. Other DNA sequences in this sample translate to the same CDR3. The V call is TRBV9, the J call TRBJ2-2; the D is unclear. Between the trimmed V and J ends, which lost 0 bases and 2 bases, there was a span of 5 bases. CDR1 and CDR2 from the germline V gene are SGDLS and YYNGEE. The CDR3 spans 14 residues. CDR3 sequence: CASSVGLNTGELFF. The CDR3 nucleotides are TGTGCCAGCAGCGTAGGTCTTAACACCGGGGAGCTGTTTTTT.

V and J are TRBV4-1 and TRBJ2-4, with 16 bases matching TRBD2. The CDR3 totals 18 residues. From germline, CDR1 is MGHRA and CDR2 YSYEKL. V gave up 4 bases and J gave up 1 base; unmatched junction bases: 4. CDR3 sequence: CASSRGLAGGVAKNIQYF. CDR3 coding DNA: TGCGCCAGCAGCCGGGGACTAGCGGGAGGGGTGGCCAAAAACATTCAGTACTTC.

The chain carries TRBV6-5 and TRBJ1-2; tentatively, D is TRBD1 (6 bases). V shed 6 bases and J shed 7 bases, with 9 bases lying between them. Germline lookup yields CDR1 MNHEY and CDR2 SVGAGI. The CDR3 totals 11 residues. CDR3 DNA: TGTGCCAGCAGCAGAGGGGGTGGCTACACCTTC. Translation gives CASSRGGGYTF.

V is TRBV6-6 and J is TRBJ2-7; D unclear. Germline values: CDR1 MNHNY, CDR2 SVGAGI (reference sequence). Trimming cost V 3 bases and J 4 bases, with 10 bases left between them. This CDR3 spans 13 amino acids. The CDR3 sequence is CASSYGLGYEQYF. For the CDR3, the DNA is TGTGCCAGCAGTTATGGGTTAGGGTACGAGCAGTACTTC.

The chain recombines TRBV4-3 with TRBJ1-2; a possible D gene is TRBD1 (6 bases). Germline loops: CDR1 LGHNA, CDR2 YSLEER. The CDR3 is 15 residues long. The V end lost 0 bases, the J end lost 7 bases, and 15 bases lay between the germline ends. For the CDR3, the DNA is TGCGCCAGCAGCCAAGATATCGCGGGGGCAGGTGGCTACACCTTC. Translation: CASSQDIAGAGGYTF.

Details on this clone: This likely stems from a read error, as it lies one base from a far larger clone. The same CDR3 can be traced to other DNA sequences in this sample. The V call is TRBV27, the J call TRBJ2-5; no clear D gene. The assigned J gene may be wrong: the sequence end matches TRBJ2-7 better. The CDR3 runs 11 residues. Germline V gene lookup returns CDR1 MNHEY and CDR2 SMNVEV (reference sequence). CDR3 nucleotide sequence: TGTGCCAGCAGCTCGGGCTACGAGCAGTACTTC. It specifies CASSSGYEQYF.

The chain is built from TRBV4-1 and TRBJ2-7, with TRBD2 matching 13 bases. J was trimmed by 1 base and V by 5 bases; bases with no gene match: 5. Germline CDR1 reads MGHRA; CDR2 reads YSYEKL. The CDR3 has 16 amino acids. The CDR3 coding sequence is TGCGCCAGCAGCTCAGCGGGACTAGCGGGGTCCTACGAGCAGTACTTC. It translates to CASSSAGLAGSYEQYF.

Worth noting for this clone: One base separates it from a far larger clone, so it is likely a read error. This sequence joins TRBV5-1 and TRBJ2-5, with unresolved D. This CDR3 spans 11 amino acids. Trimming took off 3 bases at V and 0 bases at J, with 0 bases between the two ends. Germline assignment: CDR1 SGHRS and CDR2 YFSETQ. The CDR3 is CASSYQETQYF. Here the CDR3 DNA reads TGCGCCAGCAGCTACCAAGAGACCCAGTACTTC.

The rearrangement uses TRBV28 and TRBJ2-7, with 10 positions matching TRBD1. The V gene's germline CDR1 is MDHEN and CDR2 SYDVKM. This CDR3 spans 16 amino acids. V lost 5 bases to trimming and J lost 6 bases; unmatched junction nucleotides: 13. The DNA of the CDR3 is TGTGCCAGCAGTCCACCGGGACAGGGGTCCGCGGGCGAGCAGTACTTC. Protein product: CASSPPGQGSAGEQYF.

In regard to this clone: In the same sample, other DNA sequences code for this CDR3. The rearrangement joins TRBV18 to TRBJ2-3; 9 bases align to TRBD1. Germline-derived CDR1 and CDR2 are KGHSH and LQKENI. The CDR3 totals 15 residues. The V segment lost 3 bases and the J segment 3 bases; nucleotides outside the gene matches: 4. The CDR3 region is CASSPPGQGTDTQYF. DNA for the CDR3: TGTGCCAGCTCACCTCCGGGACAGGGAACAGATACGCAGTATTTT.

This chain joins TRBV7-2 and TRBJ2-1; D ambiguous. The V end lost 1 base, the J end lost 0 bases, and 7 bases lay between the germline ends. Germline-derived CDR1 and CDR2 are SGHTA and FQGNSA. The length of the CDR3 is 15 residues. CDR3 bases: TGTGCCAGCAGCTTAGGTCCGAGCTCCTACAATGAGCAGTTCTTC. Its protein is CASSLGPSSYNEQFF.

The table lists this clone with a count of one. With a much larger clone just one base away, this may be a read error. The V and J genes are TRBV6-6 and TRBJ2-7, with 10 bases lining up with TRBD1. V dropped 2 bases and J dropped 6; count of bases not matched to a gene: 4. Germline values: CDR1 MNHNY, CDR2 SVGAGI (reference sequence). The CDR3 covers 14 residues. The CDR3 DNA follows: TGTGCCAGCAGTTACGCGGGGGACAGGGGCGAGCAGTACTTC. Protein product: CASSYAGDRGEQYF.

This clone was detected a few times. V and J are TRBV4-1 and TRBJ2-1; 9 bases agree with TRBD2. Germline trimming cut 4 bases from V and 8 bases from J; bases unmatched to any gene: 15. Germline lookup yields CDR1 MGHRA and CDR2 YSYEKL. The CDR3 extends over 17 amino acids. DNA for the CDR3: TGCGCCAGCAGCCCCCTGGCCACAGCGGGGGGAGGCGATGAGCAGTTCTTC. Its protein is CASSPLATAGGGDEQFF.

This clone was detected only once. V usage is TRBV28 and J usage is TRBJ2-7; no clear D. Germline values: CDR1 MDHEN, CDR2 SYDVKM. This CDR3 spans 14 amino acids. The V gene lost 4 bases and the J gene lost 4 bases, with 14 bases spanning the gap. CDR3 sequence (DNA): TGTGCCAGCAGTTCCCCGGAAGCTCGATACGAGCAGTACTTC. Translated, it gives CASSSPEARYEQYF.